This T cell receptor (beta chain) was recovered during a study of Ad26.COV2.S vaccination and SARS-CoV-2 variants. Noted treatment: around 19 received Ad26.COV2.S at low or high dose, single or two shots; a few received placebo; per-sample allocation not given. Sample collection was performed on day 63 after the first vaccine or placebo injection. This vaccine is an Ad26 vector that expresses the Wuhan-strain SARS-CoV-2 spike. TCRdb's table, derived via immunoSEQ multiplex PCR, lists solely in-frame clones and lacks some. The table includes some 330,000 clones, under 90% detected once. This CDR3 has 12 amino acids. CDR1 and CDR2 from the germline V gene are SGDLS and YYNGEE. The V gene lost 2 bases and the J gene lost 10 bases, with 7 bases spanning the gap.

V gene TRBV9 combines with J gene TRBJ1-6; D is unresolved. The sequencing used peripheral blood, collected in a trial of Ad26.COV2.S vaccine versus placebo. This clonotype was obtained from a person between 18 and 65 years old who received the Ad26.COV2.S COVID-19 vaccine or a placebo. Written as DNA, the CDR3 is TGTGCCAGCAGCGTGACCGGGTCACCCCTCCACTTT. This translates into CASSVTGSPLHF.